These 27 T cell receptor beta chains were sequenced from one sample in a study of tumor and adjacent non-tumor tissue in lung cancer. TCRbeta libraries were built with three rounds of nested PCR, modified from ARM-PCR. Each CDR3 protein is one row after TCRdb ran MiXCR on the multiplex PCR reads. The table has 65,000 to 95,000 distinct CDR3 sequences, about two thirds seen once; the top ten hold around an eighth. No cell sorting was done before RNA was extracted from the tissue. Sequences were obtained from lung tumor tissue. These receptors originate from a woman in her seventies with non-small cell lung cancer.

This clonotype came up many times. The chain carries TRBV7-8 and TRBJ2-5; D might be TRBD1 or TRBD2, each matching 5 bases. Trimming removed 0 bases from V and 5 bases from J, with 10 bases in between. This CDR3 spans 14 amino acids. The germline CDR1 and CDR2 sequences are SGHVS and FQNEAQ. CDR3 residues: CASSLAWGGETQYF. CDR3 nucleotide sequence: TGTGCCAGCAGCTTAGCTTGGGGCGGGGAGACCCAGTACTTC.

With regard to this clonotype: The CDR3 does not close with the conserved phenylalanine or tryptophan, likely indicating a read error. This sequence joins TRBV5-1 and TRBJ1-1; maybe TRBD1 (6 bases). V lost 2 bases, J lost 10 bases, and 21 bases lay in between. CDR3 length: 15 amino acids. Per germline, CDR1 SGHRS and CDR2 YFSETQ. CDR3 region: CASSLKDSYFFGAFL. CDR3 DNA: TGCGCCAGCAGCTTAAAGGACAGCTACTTTTTTGGAGCTTTCCTT.

This clonotype was found many times. The J gene is TRBJ1-1, the V gene TRBV6-1, with 8 bases fitting TRBD1. The CDR3 is 15 residues long. Germline V gives CDR1 MNHNS, CDR2 SASEGT. The ends lost 6 bases at V and 1 base at J; junction bases unmatched: 7. The CDR3, as DNA: TGTGCCAGCAGATTCGGGGACAGGTGGAACACTGAAGCTTTCTTT. Residues: CASRFGDRWNTEAFF.

As concerns this clonotype: A read error may account for a junction end that differs from germline. The rearrangement links TRBV10-3 to TRBJ2-5, with 7 positions matching TRBD1. The CDR3 is 14 residues long. Germline V lookup: CDR1 ENHRY, CDR2 SYGVKD. CDR3: CAISETGVRETRYF. In DNA, the CDR3 is TGTGCCATCAGTGAAACAGGGGTCAGGGAGACCCGGTACTTC.

CDR3 DNA: TGCAGCGTTGGAAAGGGCAGCCCTCTATTCCAAGAGACCCAGTACTTC. Translation: CSVGKGSPLFQETQYF. V gene TRBV29-1 combines with J gene TRBJ2-5; D is ambiguous. The V gene's germline CDR1 is SQVTM and CDR2 ANQGSEA. The CDR3 covers 16 residues. The ends were cut back, 4 bases at V and 1 base at J, with 19 bases in the middle.

As regards this clonotype: At one end the junction does not follow the germline gene, possibly because of a read error. J is TRBJ2-7 and V is TRBV6-6; 8 bases agree with TRBD1. The CDR3 loop spans 15 amino acids. Germline V gene sequence: CDR1 MNHNY, CDR2 SVGAGI (reference sequence). The CDR3 region has the DNA TGTGCCTGCAGAAGAGCCGGGACAGGTTCCTACGAGCAGTACTTC. Residues: CACRRAGTGSYEQYF.

This clonotype was detected a few times. This chain connects TRBV7-3 to TRBJ2-1; D gene unclear. The length of the CDR3 is 13 residues. Trimming stripped 5 bases from V and 5 bases from J, with 10 bases between. CDR1 is SGHTA and CDR2 is FQGTGA in the germline V gene. Here the CDR3 reads CASSRGTDNEQFF. The CDR3 nucleotides read TGTGCCAGCAGCCGTGGTACAGACAATGAGCAGTTCTTC.

Concerning this clonotype: One junction end does not reproduce the germline sequence, and a read error may be involved. V and J are TRBV20-1 and TRBJ2-1, with D unresolved. The CDR3 extends over 15 amino acids. In germline, CDR1 is DFQATT, CDR2 SNEGSKA (reference sequence). This CDR3 reads CSARLGRVVYNEHFF. DNA of the CDR3: TGCAGTGCTAGGCTCGGCCGAGTTGTCTACAATGAGCATTTCTTC.

Turning to this clonotype: This clone may be a read error of a much larger clone one base away. The chain combines TRBV5-6 with TRBJ2-7; D unclear. The CDR3 runs 15 residues. The germline V and J ends were trimmed by 6 bases and 5 bases, with 21 bases remaining between them. Germline V gives CDR1 SGHDT, CDR2 YYEEEE. The CDR3 bases are TGTGCCAGCAACGGTGGTGGTTGGGTGGCCAACGAGCAGTACTTC. It specifies CASNGGGWVANEQYF.

The chain joins TRBV11-2 to TRBJ2-3; D may correspond to TRBD1 or TRBD2 (5 bases each). Germline-derived CDR1 and CDR2 are SGHAT and FQNNGV. V shed 5 bases and J shed 3 bases, with 15 bases lying between them. This CDR3 is built from 15 residues. CDR3 DNA: TGTGCCAGCAGCAAAACGGGGACGGTGACAGATACGCAGTATTTT. This sequence encodes CASSKTGTVTDTQYF.

With regard to this clonotype: Relative to the germline gene, one junction end is altered; a read error may explain this. This chain connects TRBV6-1 to TRBJ2-7, with 7 bases that match TRBD2. Germline CDR1 and CDR2: MNHNS and SASEGT. This CDR3 is 15 amino acids long. Here the CDR3 reads CASSEGPSGAYEQYF. As DNA, the CDR3 is TGTGCCAGTAGTGAAGGGCCTAGCGGAGCTTACGAGCAGTACTTC.

V gene TRBV6-1 combines with J gene TRBJ1-5, with TRBD1 as a possible D gene (5 bases). Germline CDR1 and CDR2: MNHNS and SASEGT. The length of the CDR3 is 14 residues. The germline V and J ends were trimmed by 10 bases and 3 bases, with 16 bases remaining between them. The CDR3, as DNA: TGTGCCAACGGTGTCTCCAGGGACAATCAGCCCCAGCATTTT. It translates to CANGVSRDNQPQHF.

In regard to this clonotype: The DNA is omitted, as the CDR3 cannot be located on it reliably, and the CDR3 follows TCRdb's listing. The J gene is TRBJ1-2, the V gene TRBV30; the table's D call of TRBD1 was not tested on the DNA. Germline-derived CDR1 and CDR2 are GTSNPN and SVGIG (reference sequence). 12 amino acids form the CDR3, both terminal residues included. This CDR3 reads CASPAGGYGCTF.

Concerning this clonotype: At one end the junction does not follow the germline gene, possibly because of a read error. V is TRBV6-6 and J is TRBJ1-2; possible D gene TRBD1, 6 bases. The CDR3 contains 17 residues. Germline V gives CDR1 MNHNY, CDR2 SVGAGI (reference sequence). The CDR3 is CASGYSVGTRGGNGHTF. CDR3 in DNA: TGTGCCAGCGGTTACTCAGTCGGAACGCGAGGGGGTAATGGCCACACCTTC.

The chain couples TRBV11-1 to TRBJ2-3; no firm D call. V lost 5 bases to trimming and J lost 6 bases, with 18 bases between them. This CDR3 contains 15 residues. Per the germline V gene, CDR1 is SGHAT and CDR2 is FQDESV (reference sequence). The CDR3: CASSKPNGMGDTQYF. CDR3 coding DNA: TGTGCCAGCAGCAAACCCAATGGGATGGGGGATACGCAGTATTTT.

In regard to this clonotype: Sequence at one end of the junction differs from germline and may be a read error. This chain joins TRBV29-1 and TRBJ2-3; 9 bases match TRBD2. The germline V gene has CDR1 SQVTM and CDR2 ANQGSEA. The CDR3 covers 15 residues. The CDR3 nucleotides read TGCAGCGACTATCTAGCGGGACGAAGAACAGATACGCACTATTTT. Residues: CSDYLAGRRTDTHYF.

In the case of this clonotype: The junction and the germline gene differ at one end; a read error may be behind it. The chain employs TRBV7-8 and TRBJ2-4; no reliable D call. The CDR3 totals 16 residues. Germline assignment: CDR1 SGHVS and CDR2 FQNEAQ. CDR3 sequence: CACSLFKGIAKNIQYF. Written as DNA, the CDR3 is TGTGCCTGCAGCTTATTCAAGGGTATAGCCAAAAACATTCAGTACTTC.

The CDR3 protein is CATSRGSWREQFF. The CDR3 nucleotides are TGTGCCACCAGCCGTGGGAGCTGGCGTGAGCAGTTCTTC. V is TRBV6-2 or TRBV6-3 and J is TRBJ2-1; maybe TRBD2 (5 bases). The V end lost 10 bases, the J end lost 9 bases, and 19 bases lay between the germline ends. This CDR3 is 13 amino acids long. The V gene's germline CDR1 is MNHEY and CDR2 SVGEGT.

This clonotype was recorded a few times. Because the CDR3 is missing its conserved closing phenylalanine or tryptophan, this is likely a read error. The J gene is TRBJ1-1, the V gene TRBV2; no clear D gene. V was cut by 4 bases and J by 10 bases, with 22 bases left in between. Germline CDR1 reads SNHLY; CDR2 reads FYNNEI. The CDR3 has 15 amino acids. CDR3 sequence reads: CASSVNDLWRSSAFS. DNA of the CDR3: TGTGCCAGCAGTGTTAACGATCTTTGGAGGAGTTCAGCTTTCTCT.

This clonotype was observed at least ten times. The chain recombines TRBV30 with TRBJ2-2; D could derive from TRBD1 or TRBD2 (5 bases each). Germline V gene sequence: CDR1 GTSNPN, CDR2 SVGIG (reference sequence). The CDR3 totals 14 residues. The V end was cut by 4 bases, the J end by 5 bases, with 14 bases between. The CDR3 sequence: CAWTPVRGTGELFF. DNA of the CDR3: TGTGCCTGGACCCCCGTGAGGGGAACCGGGGAGCTGTTTTTT.

On this clonotype itself: One end of the junction varies from germline; a read error may be responsible. The rearrangement joins TRBV14 to TRBJ1-4; 7 nucleotides align to TRBD1. The germline V gene has CDR1 SGHDN and CDR2 FVKESK. This CDR3 comprises 14 residues. The DNA of the CDR3 is TGTGACAGCAGACCAACAGGGGTCGCTGAAAAACTGTTTTTT. This translates into CDSRPTGVAEKLFF. The full variable domain, with the rest looked up from reference TRBV14 and TRBJ1-4, is EAGVTQFPSHSVIEKGQTVTLRCDPISGHDNLYWYRRVMGKEIKFLLHFVKESKQDESGMPNNRFLAERTGGTYSTLKVQPAELEDSGVYFCDSRPTGVAEKLFFGSGTQLSVL.

This clonotype was seen a handful of times. The chain couples TRBV29-1 to TRBJ2-3; 7 bases are shared with TRBD2. This CDR3 contains 12 residues. Germline loops: CDR1 SQVTM, CDR2 ANQGSEA. The CDR3 is CSGGEETDEQYF. The CDR3 DNA sequence: TGCAGTGGGGGGGAGGAGACAGATGAGCAGTATTTT.

The V and J genes are TRBV6-2 or TRBV6-3 and TRBJ1-2; D gene ambiguous. V lost 11 bases to trimming and J lost 1 base, with 26 bases between them. Germline lookup yields CDR1 MNHEY and CDR2 SVGEGT. The CDR3 sequence is 17 residues long. The CDR3 DNA sequence: TGTGCCTCCCAGTCTGGGGATGAGGTCCTTAATAACTATGGCTACACCTTC. This encodes CASQSGDEVLNNYGYTF.

Worth noting for this clonotype: One end of the junction fails to match germline, which may point to a read error. The chain combines TRBV6-1 with TRBJ2-2, with a possible D match to TRBD2 (5 bases). Germline V gene lookup returns CDR1 MNHNS and CDR2 SASEGT. The CDR3 has 16 residues. The CDR3 coding sequence is TGTGCCAGAAGTGGGCGAGGAGCGGTGAACGCCGGGGAGCTGTTTTTT. This gives the protein CARSGRGAVNAGELFF.

The chain recombines TRBV4-2 with TRBJ2-7; perhaps D is TRBD1 or TRBD2 (5 bases each). In germline, CDR1 is LGHNA, CDR2 YNFKEQ. The CDR3 sequence is 16 residues long. Trimming removed 9 bases from V and 2 bases from J, with 23 bases in between. CDR3 nucleotide sequence: TGTGCCAGTAACCCCAGGAGTAGGGACGTCACCTACGAGCAGTACTTC. This codes for CASNPRSRDVTYEQYF.

The sample holds a few counts of this clonotype. This chain links TRBV28 with TRBJ1-2; 8 positions agree with TRBD1. This CDR3 comprises 16 residues. Unmatched junction bases numbered 9, after V lost 1 base and J lost 5 bases. Germline-derived CDR1 and CDR2 are MDHEN and SYDVKM. The CDR3 reads CASSLYKLGQEYGYTF. CDR3 coding DNA: TGTGCCAGCAGTTTATATAAGTTGGGACAGGAGTATGGCTACACCTTC.

Concerning this clonotype: The junction shows a germline mismatch at one end, possibly a read error. This chain connects TRBV29-1 to TRBJ1-1; D is perhaps TRBD1 (6 bases). This CDR3 comprises 16 residues. Germline CDR1 reads SQVTM; CDR2 reads ANQGSEA. The CDR3 here is CRVEGRGGAQNTEAFF. The CDR3 nucleotides read TGCAGGGTTGAAGGGCGGGGGGGGGCCCAGAACACTGAGGCTTTCTTT.